The next 25 T cell receptor beta chains were all read from a single sample in a study of cytomegalovirus exposure and HLA in healthy donors (dated by TCRdb to the late 2010s). Libraries were prepared through the immunoSEQ multiplex PCR assay. For the multiplex PCR, a mixture combining 60 forward primers for TCR Vbeta segments and 13 reverse primers for TCR Jbeta segments was used. TCRdb retrieved this table from immuneACCESS and kept in-frame rearrangements only. Not all clones are present; in checked studies, unresolved V genes account for under half, and no reason is known for the remainder. The sample contains roughly 130,000 clones, about 80% of them found a single time. The ten top clones hold over 2.5% of the sample. Source material: PBMCs. The origin of the receptors is a male donor in good health and CMV-seronegative.

The rearrangement uses TRBV5-1 and TRBJ1-1, with D possibly TRBD1 on 5 matching bases. V lost 4 bases and J 7 bases, leaving 17 bases between the germline ends. The CDR3 loop spans 14 amino acids. Germline CDR1 reads SGHRS; CDR2 reads YFSETQ. DNA for the CDR3: TGCGCCAGCAGCCCCAACGCAGGGTTAGATGAAGCTTTCTTT. Its translation is CASSPNAGLDEAFF. The variable domain in full, completed from reference TRBV5-1 and TRBJ1-1, reads KAGVTQTPRYLIKTRGQQVTLSCSPISGHRSVSWYQQTPGQGLQFLFEYFSETQRNKGNFPGRFSGRQFSNSRSEMNVSTLELGDSALYLCASSPNAGLDEAFFGQGTRLTVV.

V usage is TRBV5-1 and J usage is TRBJ2-5, with TRBD2 identical over 7 bases. The V segment lost 0 bases and the J segment 5 bases; nucleotides outside the gene matches: 1. The CDR3 covers 13 residues. Germline CDR1 SGHRS, CDR2 YFSETQ. Here the CDR3 reads CASSLVRGETQYF. For the CDR3, the DNA is TGCGCCAGCAGCTTGGTGCGGGGGGAGACCCAGTACTTC.

The V call is TRBV4-2, the J call TRBJ1-1, with TRBD1 identical over 8 bases. Germline V gene sequence: CDR1 LGHNA, CDR2 YNFKEQ. The V segment lost 4 bases and the J segment 1 base; nucleotides outside the gene matches: 8. There are 16 residues in the CDR3. CDR3 sequence: CASSRDPDRGNTEAFF. The CDR3 DNA sequence: TGTGCCAGCAGCCGAGACCCAGACAGGGGGAACACTGAAGCTTTCTTT.

The chain joins TRBV5-1 to TRBJ1-1, with D tentatively TRBD1 (6 bases). The CDR3 spans 14 residues. V gave up 4 bases and J gave up 1 base, with 11 bases separating them. CDR1 and CDR2 from the germline V gene are SGHRS and YFSETQ. The CDR3 loop is CASSPIRGNTEAFF. The CDR3 DNA sequence: TGCGCCAGCAGCCCCATCAGGGGGAACACTGAAGCTTTCTTT.

The chain recombines TRBV9 with TRBJ2-7; 9 bases are a match to TRBD1. The ends lost 3 bases at V and 5 bases at J; junction bases unmatched: 9. Germline V gene sequence: CDR1 SGDLS, CDR2 YYNGEE. This CDR3 contains 15 residues. CDR3 sequence (DNA): TGTGCCAGCAGCGGAACCGGGACAGGGAGCGACGAGCAGTACTTC. This codes for CASSGTGTGSDEQYF.

The genes are TRBV7-8 and TRBJ1-1; D possibly corresponds to TRBD1 (6 bases). The V gene's germline CDR1 is SGHVS and CDR2 FQNEAQ. V lost 1 base to trimming and J lost 2 bases, with 14 bases between them. This CDR3 comprises 16 residues. The DNA for the CDR3 is TGTGCCAGCAGCTTAGGGGGCAGGGGCGTTAACACTGAAGCTTTCTTT. It yields the protein CASSLGGRGVNTEAFF.

This clone was counted a single time. The gene calls are TRBV4-1 and TRBJ1-3; maybe TRBD1 (6 bases). V lost 5 bases to trimming and J lost 1 base, with 18 bases between them. This CDR3 is 17 amino acids long. The germline V gene encodes CDR1 MGHRA and CDR2 YSYEKL. The CDR3 DNA reads TGCGCCAGCAGCTCACGGACAGTTCAAGGGTCTGGAAACACCATATATTTT. It specifies CASSSRTVQGSGNTIYF.

This chain links TRBV10-3 with TRBJ2-3, with TRBD2 matching over 11 bases. CDR1 and CDR2 (germline): ENHRY, SYGVKD. With V trimmed by 10 bases and J by 6 bases, 9 bases remained unmatched. The CDR3 totals 14 residues. The CDR3 coding sequence is TGTGCCACCCATAGCGGGGGGGCCGGGGATACGCAGTATTTT. Residues: CATHSGGAGDTQYF.

The CDR3 reads CASSQSPGMSNQPQHF. The CDR3 DNA is TGTGCCAGCAGCCAATCGCCGGGGATGAGCAATCAGCCCCAGCATTTT. This sequence joins TRBV11-2 and TRBJ1-5; D is undetermined. This CDR3 has 16 amino acids. CDR1 and CDR2 (germline): SGHAT, FQNNGV. V was pared by 5 bases and J by 1 base, with 15 bases between.

This chain uses TRBV6-5 with TRBJ2-7, with 7 bases aligning to TRBD1. From germline, CDR1 is MNHEY and CDR2 SVGAGI. V was clipped by 3 bases and J by 3 bases; unmatched bases: 8. The CDR3 is 15 residues long. The chain's CDR3 is CASSYSVRDSYEQYF. For the CDR3, the DNA is TGTGCCAGCAGTTATTCCGTCCGGGACAGCTACGAGCAGTACTTC.

This chain uses TRBV18 with TRBJ2-5; D gene ambiguous. The DNA end favors TRBJ2-7, so the J call may be wrong. The V gene's germline CDR1 is KGHSH and CDR2 LQKENI. The CDR3 has 15 residues. The CDR3 loop is CASSPFPIISYEQYF. The CDR3 nucleotides read TGTGCCAGCTCACCATTTCCGATAATCTCCTACGAGCAGTACTTC.

This chain connects TRBV19 to TRBJ2-1, with D possibly matching TRBD2 (5 bases). This CDR3 is built from 17 residues. CDR1 LNHDA and CDR2 SQIVND come from the germline V gene (reference sequence). With 7 bases removed from V and 6 bases from J, the gap between germline ends came to 25 bases. This chain's CDR3 is CASNVPSGRGKGNEQFF. CDR3 coding DNA: TGTGCCAGTAACGTACCTTCGGGGAGAGGGAAGGGCAATGAGCAGTTCTTC.

The chain recombines TRBV27 with TRBJ2-1; 11 bases are shared with TRBD2. The V segment lost 8 bases and the J segment 2 bases; nucleotides outside the gene matches: 8. The CDR3 covers 16 residues. CDR1 is MNHEY, CDR2 SMNVEV, per germline (reference sequence). In DNA, the CDR3 is TGTGCCAGCTTCCCGGCTAGCGGGGGGACCTACAATGAGCAGTTCTTC. It is translated as CASFPASGGTYNEQFF.

V and J are TRBV7-2 and TRBJ2-7, with D uncertain. The V gene's germline CDR1 is SGHTA and CDR2 FQGNSA. Trimming removed 5 bases at V and 7 bases at J, with 9 bases between. The CDR3 contains 11 residues. CDR3 loop: CASSPTVEQYF. DNA for the CDR3: TGTGCCAGCAGCCCAACAGTTGAGCAGTACTTC.

The chain is built from TRBV13 and TRBJ1-6; D gene uncertain. The germline V gene has CDR1 PRHDT and CDR2 FYEKMQ (reference sequence). The CDR3 is made up of 14 amino acids. Trimming shortened V by 6 bases and J by 10 bases, and 16 bases separated the two germline ends. CDR3 in amino acids: CASSPPGFESPLHF. The CDR3, as DNA: TGTGCCAGCAGTCCACCGGGTTTTGAGTCACCCCTCCACTTT.

The rearrangement links TRBV6-4 to TRBJ2-3, with 9 bases aligning to TRBD2. The CDR3 has 15 residues. V gave up 6 bases and J gave up 3 bases; unmatched junction bases: 7. Germline CDR1 reads MRHNA; CDR2 reads SNTAGT. The CDR3 nucleotides are TGTGCCAGCAGCGTAGCGGGAGAAGGAACAGATACGCAGTATTTT. Encoded protein: CASSVAGEGTDTQYF.

This chain links TRBV7-8 with TRBJ1-3, with D unclear. Germline CDR1 SGHVS, CDR2 FQNEAQ. V lost 8 bases to trimming and J lost 0 bases, with 5 bases between them. CDR3 size: 12 residues. CDR3 nucleotides: TGTGCCAGCTTCTCCTCTGGAAACACCATATATTTT. This translates into CASFSSGNTIYF.

Only one count was recorded for this clone. The rearrangement links TRBV18 to TRBJ2-5, with 7 bases identical to TRBD1. The J call is in doubt because the DNA end fits TRBJ2-7 better. The CDR3 loop spans 14 amino acids. Germline assignment: CDR1 KGHSH and CDR2 LQKENI. This CDR3 reads CASSQGVFDYEQYF. CDR3 DNA: TGTGCCAGCTCGCAGGGGGTATTCGACTACGAGCAGTACTTC.

The chain joins TRBV6-5 to TRBJ2-7; 9 bases match TRBD1. This CDR3 has 14 residues. Germline CDR1 MNHEY, CDR2 SVGAGI. V dropped 1 base and J dropped 4; count of bases not matched to a gene: 2. CDR3: CASSYFGTGYEQYF. DNA of the CDR3: TGTGCCAGCAGTTACTTTGGGACAGGGTACGAGCAGTACTTC.

The rearrangement uses TRBV2 and TRBJ2-3, with TRBD1 matching over 8 bases. Germline CDR1 and CDR2: SNHLY and FYNNEI. V gave up 4 bases and J gave up 0 bases; unmatched junction bases: 0. The CDR3 length is 14 residues. The CDR3 loop is CASSGQGSTDTQYF. For the CDR3, the DNA is TGTGCCAGCAGTGGACAGGGGAGCACAGATACGCAGTATTTT. Full variable domain (rest looked up from reference TRBV2 and TRBJ2-3): EPEVTQTPSHQVTQMGQEVILRCVPISNHLYFYWYRQILGQKVEFLVSFYNNEISEKSEIFDDQFSVERPDGSNFTLKIRSTKLEDSAMYFCASSGQGSTDTQYFGPGTRLTVL.

V is TRBV6-4 and J is TRBJ2-2; TRBD2 matches 11 bases. The CDR3 totals 15 residues. In germline, CDR1 is MRHNA, CDR2 SNTAGT. Trimming removed 7 bases from V and 1 base from J; junction bases left unmatched: 2. Here the CDR3 reads CASKLAGGNTGELFF. CDR3 DNA sequence: TGTGCCAGCAAGCTAGCGGGAGGGAACACCGGGGAGCTGTTTTTT.

V gene TRBV25-1 combines with J gene TRBJ1-2; D unresolved. With 1 base removed from V and 8 bases from J, the gap between germline ends came to 20 bases. This CDR3 spans 16 amino acids. Germline values: CDR1 MGHDK, CDR2 SYGVNS. CDR3 sequence: CASSELGHNITSGYTF. The CDR3 nucleotides are TGTGCCAGCAGTGAATTGGGCCATAATATTACGTCGGGCTACACCTTC.

The chain recombines TRBV19 with TRBJ2-7; 8 bases are a match to TRBD1. The CDR3 extends over 13 amino acids. Germline trimming cut 5 bases from V and 3 bases from J; bases unmatched to any gene: 3. Germline CDR1 and CDR2: LNHDA and SQIVND (reference sequence). This chain's CDR3 is CASSVTGVYEQYF. For the CDR3, the DNA is TGTGCCAGTAGTGTGACAGGGGTCTACGAGCAGTACTTC. Using reference TRBV19 and TRBJ2-7 for the parts outside the CDR3, the full variable domain is DGGITQSPKYLFRKEGQNVTLSCEQNLNHDAMYWYRQDPGQGLRLIYYSQIVNDFQKGDIAEGYSVSREKKESFPLTVTSAQKNPTAFYLCASSVTGVYEQYFGPGTRLTVT.

The rearrangement uses TRBV6-1 and TRBJ1-2; TRBD1 agrees at 10 bases. Looked up from germline, CDR1 is MNHNS and CDR2 is SASEGT. The CDR3 is 18 residues long. J was trimmed by 7 bases and V by 2 bases; bases with no gene match: 16. CDR3 in amino acids: CASSERGPTGGPQLGYTF. CDR3 DNA sequence: TGTGCCAGCAGTGAAAGGGGCCCGACAGGGGGCCCCCAACTTGGCTACACCTTC.

The chain combines TRBV10-2 with TRBJ2-2; TRBD2 matches at 8 bases. V trimming: 6 bases; J trimming: 6 bases; junction bases outside the gene matches: 9. CDR1 is WSHSY, CDR2 SAAADI, per germline. The CDR3 is made up of 15 amino acids. CDR3 in DNA: TGCGCCAGCAGCTGGGGGCGGGGGGTTGCCGGGGAGCTGTTTTTT. It translates to CASSWGRGVAGELFF.